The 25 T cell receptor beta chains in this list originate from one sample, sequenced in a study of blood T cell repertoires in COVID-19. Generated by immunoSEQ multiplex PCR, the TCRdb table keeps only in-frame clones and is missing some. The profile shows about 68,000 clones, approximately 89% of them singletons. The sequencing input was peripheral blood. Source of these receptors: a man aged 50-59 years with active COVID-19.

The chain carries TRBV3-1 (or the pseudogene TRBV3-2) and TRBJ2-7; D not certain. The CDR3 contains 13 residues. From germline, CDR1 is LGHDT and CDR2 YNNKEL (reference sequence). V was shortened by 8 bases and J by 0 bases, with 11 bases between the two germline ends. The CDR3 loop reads CASAVRVSYEQYF. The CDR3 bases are TGTGCCAGCGCCGTTCGGGTCTCCTACGAGCAGTACTTC.

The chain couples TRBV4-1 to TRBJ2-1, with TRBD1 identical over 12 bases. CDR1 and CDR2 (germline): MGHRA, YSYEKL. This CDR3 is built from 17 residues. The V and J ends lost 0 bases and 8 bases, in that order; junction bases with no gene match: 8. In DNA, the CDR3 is TGCGCCAGCAGCCAAGACCGGGACAGGGGGCCCGGGCATGAGCAGTTCTTC. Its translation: CASSQDRDRGPGHEQFF.

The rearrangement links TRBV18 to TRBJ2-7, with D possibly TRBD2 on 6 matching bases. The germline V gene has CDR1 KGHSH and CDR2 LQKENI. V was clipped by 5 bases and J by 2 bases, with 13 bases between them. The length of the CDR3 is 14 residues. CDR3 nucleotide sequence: TGTGCCAGCTCAACCGGGACTCAAGCCTACGAGCAGTACTTC. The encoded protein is CASSTGTQAYEQYF.

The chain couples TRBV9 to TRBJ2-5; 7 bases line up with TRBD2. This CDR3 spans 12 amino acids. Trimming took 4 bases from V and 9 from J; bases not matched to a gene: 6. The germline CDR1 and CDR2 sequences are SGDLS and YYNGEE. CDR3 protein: CASSMTRGAQYF. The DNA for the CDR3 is TGTGCCAGCAGCATGACCCGGGGGGCCCAGTACTTC.

The CDR3 coding sequence is TGTGCCAGCAGTCGTTCCGGGACAGGGGGCTACGAGCAGTACTTC. Translation: CASSRSGTGGYEQYF. The chain links TRBV6-5 to TRBJ2-7, with 11 bases aligning to TRBD1. This CDR3 is 15 amino acids long. Trimming removed 5 bases from V and 3 bases from J; junction bases left unmatched: 6. The germline V gene has CDR1 MNHEY and CDR2 SVGAGI.

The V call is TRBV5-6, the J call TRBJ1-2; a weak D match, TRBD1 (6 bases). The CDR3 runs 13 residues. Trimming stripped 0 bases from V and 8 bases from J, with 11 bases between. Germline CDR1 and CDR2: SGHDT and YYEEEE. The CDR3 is CASSLAGVLGYTF. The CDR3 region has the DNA TGTGCCAGCAGCTTGGCAGGGGTTTTGGGCTACACCTTC.

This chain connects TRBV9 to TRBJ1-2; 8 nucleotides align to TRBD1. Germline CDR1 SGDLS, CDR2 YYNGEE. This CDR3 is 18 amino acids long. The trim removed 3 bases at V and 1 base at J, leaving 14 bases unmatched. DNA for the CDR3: TGTGCCAGCAGCGATCCACAGGGGGTTCTTCCCCTTAACTATGGCTACACCTTC. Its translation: CASSDPQGVLPLNYGYTF.

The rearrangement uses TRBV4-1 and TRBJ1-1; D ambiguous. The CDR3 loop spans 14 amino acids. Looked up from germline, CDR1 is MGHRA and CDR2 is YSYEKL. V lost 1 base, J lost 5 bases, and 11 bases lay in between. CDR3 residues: CASSQGERRTEAFF. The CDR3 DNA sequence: TGCGCCAGCAGCCAAGGCGAAAGGAGGACTGAAGCTTTCTTT.

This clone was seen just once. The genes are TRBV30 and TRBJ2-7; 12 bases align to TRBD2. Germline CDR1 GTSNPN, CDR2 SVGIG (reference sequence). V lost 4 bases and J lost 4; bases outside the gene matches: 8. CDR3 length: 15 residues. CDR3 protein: CAWTKTGLAGYEQYF. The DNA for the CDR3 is TGTGCCTGGACCAAAACCGGACTAGCGGGGTACGAGCAGTACTTC.

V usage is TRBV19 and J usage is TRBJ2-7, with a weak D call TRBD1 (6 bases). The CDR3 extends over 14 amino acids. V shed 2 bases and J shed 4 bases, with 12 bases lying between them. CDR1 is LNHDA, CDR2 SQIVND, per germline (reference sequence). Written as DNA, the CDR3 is TGTGCCAGTAGTATACGCAGGGGTGAGTACGAGCAGTACTTC. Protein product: CASSIRRGEYEQYF.

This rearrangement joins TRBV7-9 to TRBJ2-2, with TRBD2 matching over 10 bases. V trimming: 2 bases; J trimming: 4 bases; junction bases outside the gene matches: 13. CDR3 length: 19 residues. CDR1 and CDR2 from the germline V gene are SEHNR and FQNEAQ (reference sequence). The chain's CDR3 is CASSLMSPSGGPFTGELFF. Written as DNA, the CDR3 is TGTGCCAGCAGCTTAATGTCTCCTAGCGGGGGCCCCTTCACCGGGGAGCTGTTTTTT.

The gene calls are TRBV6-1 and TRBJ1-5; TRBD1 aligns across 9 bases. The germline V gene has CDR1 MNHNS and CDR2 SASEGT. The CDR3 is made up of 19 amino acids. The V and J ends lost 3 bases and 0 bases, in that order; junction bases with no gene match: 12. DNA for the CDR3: TGTGCCAGCAGTGATGGACAGGGGATGGGCCTTTATAGCAATCAGCCCCAGCATTTT. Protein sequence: CASSDGQGMGLYSNQPQHF.

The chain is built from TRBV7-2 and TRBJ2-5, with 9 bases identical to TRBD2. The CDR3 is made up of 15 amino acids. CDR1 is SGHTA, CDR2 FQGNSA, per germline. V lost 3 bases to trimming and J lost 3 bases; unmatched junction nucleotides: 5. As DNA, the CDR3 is TGTGCCAGCAGCTTTCAGCGGGGGGCTGAAGAGACCCAGTACTTC. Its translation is CASSFQRGAEETQYF.

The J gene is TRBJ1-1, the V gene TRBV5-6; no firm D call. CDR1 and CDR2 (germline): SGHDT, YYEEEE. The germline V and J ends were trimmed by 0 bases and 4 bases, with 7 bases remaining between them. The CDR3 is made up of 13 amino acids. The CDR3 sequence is CASSLDGPTEAFF. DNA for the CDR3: TGTGCCAGCAGCTTGGATGGCCCCACTGAAGCTTTCTTT.

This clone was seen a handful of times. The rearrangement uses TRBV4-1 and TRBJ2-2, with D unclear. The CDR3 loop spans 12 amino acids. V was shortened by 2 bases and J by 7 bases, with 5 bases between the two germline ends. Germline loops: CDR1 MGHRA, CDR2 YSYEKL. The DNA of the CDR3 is TGCGCCAGCAGCCAACTCAGCGGGGAGCTGTTTTTT. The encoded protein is CASSQLSGELFF.

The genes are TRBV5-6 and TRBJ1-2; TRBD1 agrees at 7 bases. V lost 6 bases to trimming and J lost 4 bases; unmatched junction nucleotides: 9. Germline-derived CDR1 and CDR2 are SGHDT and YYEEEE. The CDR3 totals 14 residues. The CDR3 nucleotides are TGTGCCAGCAACCCAACAGGGGACGCCTATGGCTACACCTTC. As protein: CASNPTGDAYGYTF.

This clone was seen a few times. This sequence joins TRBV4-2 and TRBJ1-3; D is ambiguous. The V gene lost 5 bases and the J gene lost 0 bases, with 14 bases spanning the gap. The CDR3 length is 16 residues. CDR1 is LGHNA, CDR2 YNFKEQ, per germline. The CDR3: CASSALPSRSGNTIYF. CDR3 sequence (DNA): TGTGCCAGCAGCGCCCTACCCTCTCGCTCTGGAAACACCATATATTTT.

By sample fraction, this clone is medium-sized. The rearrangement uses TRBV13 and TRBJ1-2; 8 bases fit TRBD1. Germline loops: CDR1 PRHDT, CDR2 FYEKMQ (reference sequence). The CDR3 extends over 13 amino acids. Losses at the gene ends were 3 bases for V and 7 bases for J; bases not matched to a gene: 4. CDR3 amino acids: CASSFWTGIGYTF. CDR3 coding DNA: TGTGCCAGCAGCTTTTGGACAGGGATTGGCTACACCTTC. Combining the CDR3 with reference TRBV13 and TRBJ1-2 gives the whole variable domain AAGVIQSPRHLIKEKRETATLKCYPIPRHDTVYWYQQGPGQDPQFLISFYEKMQSDKGSIPDRFSAQQFSDYHSELNMSSLELGDSALYFCASSFWTGIGYTFGSGTRLTVV.

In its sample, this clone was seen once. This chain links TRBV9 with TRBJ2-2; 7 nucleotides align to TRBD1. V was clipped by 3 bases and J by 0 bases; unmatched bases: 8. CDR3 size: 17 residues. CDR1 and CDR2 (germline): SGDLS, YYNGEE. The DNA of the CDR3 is TGTGCCAGCAGCGGGTCCGTCGGGACAGCGAACACCGGGGAGCTGTTTTTT. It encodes CASSGSVGTANTGELFF.

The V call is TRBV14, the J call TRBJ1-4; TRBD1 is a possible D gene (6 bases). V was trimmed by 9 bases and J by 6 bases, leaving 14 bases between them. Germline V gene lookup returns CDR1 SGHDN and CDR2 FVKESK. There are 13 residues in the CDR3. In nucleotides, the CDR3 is TGTGCCAGTCAGGGGTCGCTTGATGAAAAACTGTTTTTT. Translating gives CASQGSLDEKLFF.

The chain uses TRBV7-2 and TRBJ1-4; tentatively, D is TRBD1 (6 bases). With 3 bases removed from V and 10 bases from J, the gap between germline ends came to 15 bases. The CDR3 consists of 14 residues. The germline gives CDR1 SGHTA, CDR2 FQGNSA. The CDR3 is CASSLGRGGGKLFF. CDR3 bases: TGTGCCAGCAGCTTGGGCAGGGGAGGGGGAAAACTGTTTTTT.

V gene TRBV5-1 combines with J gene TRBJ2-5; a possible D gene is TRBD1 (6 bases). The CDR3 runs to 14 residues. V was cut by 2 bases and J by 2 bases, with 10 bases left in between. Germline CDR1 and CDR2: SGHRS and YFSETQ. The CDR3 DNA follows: TGCGCCAGCAGCTTTGACAGGCGACAAGAGACCCAGTACTTC. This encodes CASSFDRRQETQYF. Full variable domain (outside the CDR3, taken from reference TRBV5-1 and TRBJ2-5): KAGVTQTPRYLIKTRGQQVTLSCSPISGHRSVSWYQQTPGQGLQFLFEYFSETQRNKGNFPGRFSGRQFSNSRSEMNVSTLELGDSALYLCASSFDRRQETQYFGPGTRLLVL.

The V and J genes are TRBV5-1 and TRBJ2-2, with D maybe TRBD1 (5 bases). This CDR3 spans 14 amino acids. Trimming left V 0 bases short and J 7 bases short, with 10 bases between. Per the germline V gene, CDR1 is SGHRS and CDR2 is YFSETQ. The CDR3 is CASSLGWTIGELFF. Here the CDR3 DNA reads TGCGCCAGCAGCTTGGGATGGACAATCGGGGAGCTGTTTTTT.

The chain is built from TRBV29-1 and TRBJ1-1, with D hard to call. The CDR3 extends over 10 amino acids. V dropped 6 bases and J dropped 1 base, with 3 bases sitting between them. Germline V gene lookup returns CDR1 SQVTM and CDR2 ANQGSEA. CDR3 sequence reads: CSVQNTEAFF. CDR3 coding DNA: TGCAGCGTCCAGAACACTGAAGCTTTCTTT.

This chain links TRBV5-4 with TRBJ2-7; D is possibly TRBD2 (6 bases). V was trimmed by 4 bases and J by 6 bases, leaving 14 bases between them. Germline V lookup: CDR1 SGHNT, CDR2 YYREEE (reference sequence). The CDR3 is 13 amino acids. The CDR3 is CASSRAGEAEQYF. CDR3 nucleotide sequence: TGTGCCAGCAGCCGGGCCGGGGAGGCCGAGCAGTACTTC.